A selection of T cell receptor beta chains follows, all from one sample in a study of blood T cell repertoires in COVID-19. Measured with immunoSEQ multiplex PCR; TCRdb has only the in-frame clones, and not every one. The repertoire holds about 140,000 clones, with around 78% as singletons. Sequences were obtained from peripheral blood. The receptors shown here come from a woman aged 55-70 years with acute or convalescent COVID-19. The CDR3 runs from the conserved cysteine through the conserved F or W. Fields, in order: D gene, V gene, J gene, clone size, CDR3 protein, CDR3 DNA. D genes are given only for firm matches. Size is stated for part of the rows, as once, few or many counts, or as a class when the clone is expanded.

NA	TRBV27	TRBJ2-3	NA	CASNKLGLDTQYF	TGTGCCAGCAACAAATTGGGCTTGGATACGCAGTATTTT
TRBD2	TRBV24-1	TRBJ2-7	NA	CATSGRGTSDFYEQYF	TGTGCCACCAGTGGACGGGGGACTAGCGATTTCTACGAGCAGTACTTC
TRBD2	TRBV29-1	TRBJ2-7	NA	CSGATGTSYNEQYF	TGCAGCGGGGCAACCGGGACTAGCTACAACGAGCAGTACTTC
TRBD2	TRBV18	TRBJ2-3	NA	CASSPVAGTSGRGADTQYF	TGTGCCAGCTCACCGGTCGCCGGGACTAGCGGGAGAGGGGCAGATACGCAGTATTTT
NA	TRBV21-1	TRBJ1-5	NA	CASSKEVIGGSNQPQHF	TGTGCCAGCAGCAAAGAAGTAATCGGAGGGAGCAATCAGCCCCAGCATTTT
NA	TRBV5-1	TRBJ2-7	NA	CASSFGIGRGAGVRDEQYF	TGCGCCAGCAGCTTTGGTATTGGACGGGGGGCTGGCGTACGAGACGAGCAGTACTTC
NA	TRBV28	TRBJ2-5	NA	CASSSSPGLGTTQETQYF	TGTGCCAGCAGTTCTTCCCCCGGCCTTGGGACAACCCAAGAGACCCAGTACTTC
TRBD2	TRBV9	TRBJ2-3	once	CASSANGLAGVDTQYF	TGTGCCAGCAGCGCCAACGGACTAGCGGGAGTAGATACGCAGTATTTT
NA	TRBV15	TRBJ2-7	NA	CATSRQVNYEQYF	TGTGCCACCAGCAGACAGGTAAACTACGAGCAGTACTTC
TRBD1	TRBV6-5	TRBJ2-6	NA	CASKQQGAGANVLTF	TGTGCCAGCAAACAACAGGGGGCCGGGGCCAACGTCCTGACTTTC
TRBD2	TRBV19	TRBJ2-5	few	CARGTSETQYF	TGTGCCAGGGGGACTAGCGAGACCCAGTACTTC
NA	TRBV7-3	TRBJ2-7	NA	CASSIRGLSDEQYF	TGTGCCAGCAGCATCCGGGGGTTGTCCGACGAGCAGTACTTC
NA	TRBV5-1	TRBJ2-1	once	CASSVNLDNEQFF	TGCGCCAGCAGCGTAAACTTGGACAATGAGCAGTTCTTC
TRBD1	TRBV29-1	TRBJ1-2	NA	CSVDSLTGAFGGYTF	TGCAGCGTTGACTCCCTGACAGGGGCATTCGGAGGCTACACCTTC
NA	TRBV5-1	TRBJ2-1	NA	CASRTGGSSYNEQFF	TGCGCCAGCAGGACTGGCGGAAGCTCCTACAATGAGCAGTTCTTC
TRBD2	TRBV4-2	TRBJ2-7	NA	CASSQDRRGLAGEQYF	TGTGCCAGCAGCCAAGATCGGCGGGGGCTAGCGGGAGAGCAGTACTTC
NA	TRBV14	TRBJ2-2	NA	CASSLYRVEAGELFF	TGTGCCAGCAGCCTGTACAGGGTTGAGGCCGGGGAGCTGTTTTTT
NA	TRBV5-1	TRBJ2-3	NA	CASSFQGTDTQYF	TGCGCCAGCAGCTTTCAGGGTACAGATACGCAGTATTTT
TRBD1	TRBV10-2	TRBJ1-6	NA	CASSETGGSPNSPLHF	TGCGCCAGCAGTGAGACAGGGGGCAGCCCTAATTCACCCCTCCACTTT
TRBD1	TRBV13	TRBJ2-7	NA	CASSLPGGSYEQYF	TGTGCCAGCAGCTTACCAGGGGGCTCCTACGAGCAGTACTTC
TRBD2	TRBV7-2	TRBJ2-1	NA	CASSGRLAGASEQFF	TGTGCCAGCAGCGGACGACTAGCGGGAGCGAGTGAGCAGTTCTTC
TRBD1	TRBV4-1	TRBJ1-1	NA	CASSQGQGAEAFF	TGCGCCAGCAGCCAAGGACAGGGGGCTGAAGCTTTCTTT
NA	TRBV4-1	TRBJ1-2	NA	CASSQDSGNAYGYTF	TGCGCCAGCAGCCAAGACTCGGGGAACGCGTATGGCTACACCTTC
TRBD2	TRBV28	TRBJ2-7	NA	CASRTGGTSGLHEQYF	TGTGCCAGCAGGACAGGGGGGACTAGCGGGCTTCACGAGCAGTACTTC
NA	TRBV2	TRBJ2-7	NA	CASRAQTASSYEQYF	TGTGCCAGCAGGGCCCAGACAGCAAGCTCCTACGAGCAGTACTTC
TRBD2	TRBV30	TRBJ2-3	once	CAWRGLAGLQYF	TGTGCCTGGAGGGGACTAGCGGGCCTGCAGTATTTT
NA	TRBV9	TRBJ1-2	once	CASSGLSITGQGYGYTF	TGTGCCAGCAGCGGATTAAGTATTACAGGGCAGGGCTATGGCTACACCTTC
NA	TRBV7-3	TRBJ1-6	NA	CASSTDGRSNSPLHF	TGTGCCAGCAGTACCGACGGAAGGAGTAATTCACCCCTCCACTTT
NA	TRBV2	TRBJ1-2	NA	CASRQNYGYTF	TGTGCCAGCAGGCAGAACTATGGCTACACCTTC
TRBD2	TRBV3-1/TRBV3-2	TRBJ2-3	NA	CASSQVTGTSGGTQYF	TGTGCCAGCAGCCAAGTTACCGGGACTAGCGGGGGTACGCAGTATTTT
NA	TRBV5-6	TRBJ1-1	NA	CASSLGAVRMNTEAFF	TGTGCCAGCAGCTTGGGGGCAGTTCGCATGAACACTGAAGCTTTCTTT
TRBD1	TRBV29-1	TRBJ2-7	once	CSATGTGLVEQYF	TGCAGCGCCACCGGGACAGGCCTAGTTGAGCAGTACTTC
TRBD2	TRBV10-1	TRBJ2-7	NA	CARGLAGGVGEQYF	TGCGCCAGGGGACTAGCGGGAGGGGTAGGCGAGCAGTACTTC
TRBD2	TRBV5-1	TRBJ2-2	NA	CASSPLAGGRAGELFF	TGCGCCAGCAGCCCGCTAGCGGGAGGGCGGGCCGGGGAGCTGTTTTTT
TRBD1	TRBV10-2	TRBJ2-7	NA	CASWVGQGNEQYF	TGCGCCAGCTGGGTGGGACAGGGAAACGAGCAGTACTTC
NA	TRBV5-4	TRBJ2-7	NA	CASSLDSGPYEQYF	TGTGCCAGCAGCTTGGATTCAGGGCCCTACGAGCAGTACTTC
TRBD1	TRBV5-6	TRBJ1-3	NA	CASSLVGGTGLDSGNTIYF	TGTGCCAGCAGCTTGGTGGGGGGGACAGGACTGGACTCTGGAAACACCATATATTTT